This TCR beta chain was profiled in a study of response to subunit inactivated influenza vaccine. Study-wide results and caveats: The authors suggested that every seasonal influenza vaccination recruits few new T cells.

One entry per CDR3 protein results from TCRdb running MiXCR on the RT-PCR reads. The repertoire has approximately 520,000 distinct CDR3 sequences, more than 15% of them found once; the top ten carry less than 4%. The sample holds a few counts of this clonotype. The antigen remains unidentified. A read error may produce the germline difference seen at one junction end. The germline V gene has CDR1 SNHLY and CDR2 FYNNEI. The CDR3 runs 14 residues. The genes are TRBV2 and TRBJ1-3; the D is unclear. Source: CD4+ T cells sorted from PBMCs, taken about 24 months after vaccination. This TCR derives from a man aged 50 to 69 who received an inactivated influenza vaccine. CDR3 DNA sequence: TGTGCCAGCAGCGGCTCTGGCTCTGCAAACACCATATATTTT. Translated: CASSGSGSANTIYF.